This paragraph covers one TCR beta chain sequence. Its antigen is currently unknown. This entry is derived from a study of T cell responses to AZD1222 COVID-19 vaccine. Sequencing was performed with immunoSEQ multiplex PCR; in TCRdb, only in-frame clones are kept and a portion is missing. The sample yields about 98,000 clones, 88% seen once. Study-level results: Among those given AZD1222, only five to seven were seropositive at baseline.

Germline lookup yields CDR1 MNHEY and CDR2 SVGAGI. Trimming stripped 8 bases from V and 1 base from J, with 11 bases between. The CDR3 is 13 residues long. Sample: peripheral blood, taken on day 0 of AZD1222 vaccination. This receptor was identified in an adult in good health. The chain has TRBV6-5 and TRBJ2-5; tentative D call: TRBD1 (5 bases). The CDR3 nucleotides read TGTGCCAGCCAGTTAAGGGGCCAAGAGACCCAGTACTTC. Its translation: CASQLRGQETQYF.